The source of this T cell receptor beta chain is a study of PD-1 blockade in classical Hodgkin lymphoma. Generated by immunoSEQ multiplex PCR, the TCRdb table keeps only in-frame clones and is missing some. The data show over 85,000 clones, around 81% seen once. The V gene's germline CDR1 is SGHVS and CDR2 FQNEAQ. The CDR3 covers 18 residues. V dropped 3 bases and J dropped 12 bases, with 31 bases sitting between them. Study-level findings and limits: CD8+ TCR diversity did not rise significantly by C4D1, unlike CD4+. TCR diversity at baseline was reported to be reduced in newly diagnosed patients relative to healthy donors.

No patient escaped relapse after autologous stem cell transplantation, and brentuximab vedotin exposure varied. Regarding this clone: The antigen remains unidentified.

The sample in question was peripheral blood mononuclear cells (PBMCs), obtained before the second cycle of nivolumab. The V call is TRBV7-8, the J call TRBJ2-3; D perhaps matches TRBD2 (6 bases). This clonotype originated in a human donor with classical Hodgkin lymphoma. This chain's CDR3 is CASSFPPGLGIKRDPQYF. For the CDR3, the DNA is TGTGCCAGCAGCTTCCCCCCGGGACTTGGTATCAAACGAGATCCCCAGTATTTT.